This TCR beta chain was found in a study of human T cells and chemical hapten exposure. Each cDNA molecule in the library carried unique molecular identifiers. From the RACE reads, TCRdb called clonotypes with MiXCR, one entry per CDR3 protein. The sample lists 250,000 to 300,000 distinct CDR3 sequences; approximately 7.5% were seen once. This clonotype was observed a handful of times. There are 14 residues in the CDR3. Germline assignment: CDR1 SGHTA and CDR2 FQGNSA. Trimming left V 3 bases short and J 0 bases short, with 6 bases between. This sample's time point: pre-sensitization, week 0. As to treatment: therapeutic diphenylcyclopropenone sensitization with weekly scalp DPC.

The rearrangement joins TRBV7-2 to TRBJ2-1, with no clear D. This material consisted of whole blood, taken in connection with sensitization to the hapten diphenylcyclopropenone (DPC). This clonotype originated in a man younger than 35 with alopecia areata. Some clones in this sample may be carry-over from other donors' samples. The CDR3 coding sequence is TGTGCCAGCAGCTTGGAGAGCTCCTACAATGAGCAGTTCTTC. It encodes CASSLESSYNEQFF.